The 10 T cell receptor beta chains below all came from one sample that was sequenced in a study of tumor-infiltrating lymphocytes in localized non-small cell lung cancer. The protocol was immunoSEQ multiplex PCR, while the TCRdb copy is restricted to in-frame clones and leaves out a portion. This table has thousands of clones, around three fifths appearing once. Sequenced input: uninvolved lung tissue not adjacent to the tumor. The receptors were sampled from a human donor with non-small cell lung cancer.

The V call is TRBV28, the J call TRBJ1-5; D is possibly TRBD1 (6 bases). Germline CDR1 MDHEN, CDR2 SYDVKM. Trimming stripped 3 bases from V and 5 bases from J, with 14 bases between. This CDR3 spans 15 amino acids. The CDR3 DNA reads TGTGCCAGCAGTTTTCCGGGACAAGGGGATCAGCCCCAGCATTTT. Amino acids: CASSFPGQGDQPQHF.

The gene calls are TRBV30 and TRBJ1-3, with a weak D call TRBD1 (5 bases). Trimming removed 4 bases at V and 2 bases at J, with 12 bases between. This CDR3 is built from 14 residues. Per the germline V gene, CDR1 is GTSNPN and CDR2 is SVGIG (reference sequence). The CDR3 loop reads CAWKVGGTGNTIYF. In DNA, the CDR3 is TGTGCCTGGAAGGTGGGGGGGACTGGAAACACCATATATTTT.

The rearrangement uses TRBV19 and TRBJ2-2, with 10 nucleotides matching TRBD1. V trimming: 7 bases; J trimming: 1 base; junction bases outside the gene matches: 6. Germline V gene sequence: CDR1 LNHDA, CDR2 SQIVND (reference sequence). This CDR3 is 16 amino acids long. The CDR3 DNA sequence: TGTGCCAGTAACGACGACAGGGGGCGGAACACCGGGGAGCTGTTTTTT. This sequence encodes CASNDDRGRNTGELFF.

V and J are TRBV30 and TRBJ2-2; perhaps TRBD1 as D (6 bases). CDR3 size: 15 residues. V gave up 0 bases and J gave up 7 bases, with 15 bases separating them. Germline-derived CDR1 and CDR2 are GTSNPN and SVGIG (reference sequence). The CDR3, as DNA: TGTGCCTGGAGTGTACTAAGGCAGGGGAGCGGGGAGCTGTTTTTT. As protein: CAWSVLRQGSGELFF.

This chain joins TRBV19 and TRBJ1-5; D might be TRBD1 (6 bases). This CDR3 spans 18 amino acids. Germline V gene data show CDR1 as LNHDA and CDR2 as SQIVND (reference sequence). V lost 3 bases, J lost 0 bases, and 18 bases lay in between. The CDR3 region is CASSILTGVLDSNQPQHF. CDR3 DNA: TGTGCCAGTAGTATTCTGACAGGCGTATTAGATAGCAATCAGCCCCAGCATTTT. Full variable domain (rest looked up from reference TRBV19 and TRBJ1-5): DGGITQSPKYLFRKEGQNVTLSCEQNLNHDAMYWYRQDPGQGLRLIYYSQIVNDFQKGDIAEGYSVSREKKESFPLTVTSAQKNPTAFYLCASSILTGVLDSNQPQHFGDGTRLSIL.

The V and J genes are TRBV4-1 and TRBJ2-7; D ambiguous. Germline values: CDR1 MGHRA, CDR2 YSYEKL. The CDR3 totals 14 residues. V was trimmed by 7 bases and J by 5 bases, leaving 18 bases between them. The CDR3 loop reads CASTPGFPEHEQYF. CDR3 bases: TGCGCCAGCACCCCAGGTTTCCCTGAGCACGAGCAGTACTTC.

The CDR3 coding sequence is TGTGCCAGCAGCTTAGTTGGGATATCTATCGAAGCTTTCTTT. This encodes CASSLVGISIEAFF. The chain joins TRBV7-9 to TRBJ1-1; unclear D gene. CDR3 size: 14 residues. V was pared by 1 base and J by 8 bases, with 14 bases between. Germline lookup yields CDR1 SEHNR and CDR2 FQNEAQ (reference sequence).

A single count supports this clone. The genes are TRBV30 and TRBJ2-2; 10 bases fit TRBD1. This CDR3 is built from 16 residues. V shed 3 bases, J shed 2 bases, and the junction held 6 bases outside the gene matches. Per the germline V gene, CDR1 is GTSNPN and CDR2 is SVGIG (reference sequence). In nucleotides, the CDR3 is TGTGCCTGGAGGGCGTGGACAGGGGGAAACACCGGGGAGCTGTTTTTT. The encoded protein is CAWRAWTGGNTGELFF.

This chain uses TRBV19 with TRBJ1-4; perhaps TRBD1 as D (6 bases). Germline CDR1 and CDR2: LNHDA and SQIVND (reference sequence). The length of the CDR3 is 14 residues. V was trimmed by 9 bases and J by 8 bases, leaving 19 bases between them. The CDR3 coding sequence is TGTGCCAGCCAACAGGGAGTTTCGGTCGAAAAACTGTTTTTT. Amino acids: CASQQGVSVEKLFF.

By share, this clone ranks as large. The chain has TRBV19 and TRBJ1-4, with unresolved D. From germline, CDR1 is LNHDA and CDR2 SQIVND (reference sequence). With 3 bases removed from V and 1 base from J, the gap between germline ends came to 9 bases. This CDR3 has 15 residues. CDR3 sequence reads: CASSMNGETNEKLFF. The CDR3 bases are TGTGCCAGTAGTATGAATGGGGAAACTAATGAAAAACTGTTTTTT.